These 31 T cell receptor beta chains came from one sample sequenced in a study of CD8 T cells in ankylosing spondylitis (dated by TCRdb to about 2017). Library method: 5' RACE. The instrument given in TCRdb is Illumina HiSeq 2500. TCRdb ran its own pipeline on the public reads, namely fastp trimming at Q25 and MiXCR clone calling, and kept in-frame beta chains. Each record represents a unique CDR3 protein, reported with the most common genes and DNA among its rows. The sample records just under 350,000 distinct CDR3 sequences, under 15% of which are singletons. Of the sample, roughly 0.99% is held by the ten largest clones. Sequencing was carried out using blood, either unsorted or a sorted T cell fraction (not recorded which). These receptors came from a male donor with ankylosing spondylitis or in good health (not recorded which).

This clonotype appeared many times. The chain uses TRBV5-1 and TRBJ1-1, with 7 bases that match TRBD1. The CDR3 is 16 residues long. V shed 4 bases, J shed 1 base, and the junction held 10 bases outside the gene matches. The V gene's germline CDR1 is SGHRS and CDR2 YFSETQ. For the CDR3, the DNA is TGCGCCAGCAGCCCGAGGACCGGGACAGCGAACACTGAAGCTTTCTTT. This sequence encodes CASSPRTGTANTEAFF.

This chain joins TRBV5-1 and TRBJ2-5; possible D gene TRBD2, 5 bases. The CDR3 length is 16 residues. V lost 2 bases to trimming and J lost 5 bases, with 19 bases between them. Germline V CDR1 and CDR2: SGHRS, YFSETQ. This CDR3 reads CASSLSGGDPVETQYF. The DNA of the CDR3 is TGCGCCAGCAGCTTAAGTGGAGGAGATCCTGTGGAGACCCAGTACTTC.

The table lists this clonotype with a few counts. The V and J genes are TRBV19 and TRBJ2-5, with 8 bases matching TRBD1. J lost 4 bases, V lost 5 bases, and 6 bases had no gene match. This CDR3 is built from 14 residues. CDR1 and CDR2 (germline): LNHDA, SQIVND (reference sequence). The CDR3 nucleotides are TGTGCCAGTAGTGTCGGACAGGGCGTAGAGACCCAGTACTTC. Residues: CASSVGQGVETQYF.

J is TRBJ2-1 and V is TRBV11-3; 11 bases map to TRBD1. CDR3 length: 15 residues. The V gene end was trimmed by 5 bases and the J gene end by 7 bases; junction bases not matched to a gene: 7. Germline CDR1 reads SGHNT; CDR2 reads YENEEA. The CDR3 here is CASSRGQGAMNEQFF. The CDR3 DNA reads as TGTGCCAGCAGCCGCGGACAGGGGGCTATGAATGAGCAGTTCTTC.

About this clonotype itself: One junction end disagrees with the germline gene, perhaps due to a read error. The chain links TRBV3-1 to TRBJ2-3; D remains ambiguous. This CDR3 is built from 15 residues. Germline V lookup: CDR1 LGHDT, CDR2 YNNKEL (reference sequence). The CDR3 loop reads CASSEPGSRTHTQYF. DNA for the CDR3: TGTGCCAGCTCCGAGCCGGGCTCCCGCACACATACGCAGTATTTT.

The chain has TRBV7-2 and TRBJ1-3; D perhaps matches TRBD1 (5 bases). CDR3 length: 16 amino acids. V gave up 2 bases and J gave up 1 base, with 12 bases separating them. From germline, CDR1 is SGHTA and CDR2 FQGNSA. As DNA, the CDR3 is TGTGCCAGCAGCTTATTGGGGGAAACTTCTGGAAACACCATATATTTT. The encoded protein is CASSLLGETSGNTIYF. The full variable domain, its missing parts supplied by reference TRBV7-2 and TRBJ1-3, is GAGVSQSPSNKVTEKGKDVELRCDPISGHTALYWYRQSLGQGLEFLIYFQGNSAPDKSGLPSDRFSAERTGGSVSTLTIQRTQQEDSAVYLCASSLLGETSGNTIYFGEGSWLTVV.

This clonotype was seen a handful of times. The chain is built from TRBV12-3 or TRBV12-4 and TRBJ2-2, with D tentatively TRBD1 (6 bases). The CDR3 is 15 residues long. V was shortened by 6 bases and J by 4 bases, with 15 bases between the two germline ends. CDR3 sequence (DNA): TGTGCCAGCAGCCGTAGAAGAGGGGGCACCGGGGAGCTGTTTTTT. Its translation is CASSRRRGGTGELFF.

This chain uses TRBV2 with TRBJ2-7; D possibly corresponds to TRBD2 (7 bases). V dropped 4 bases and J dropped 8 bases, with 18 bases sitting between them. The V gene's germline CDR1 is SNHLY and CDR2 FYNNEI. The CDR3 runs to 14 residues. The DNA for the CDR3 is TGTGCCAGCAGTGCGGGGGGCAATCTCCCCCAGCAGTACTTC. It codes for CASSAGGNLPQQYF.

This sequence joins TRBV5-1 and TRBJ2-5, with 15 bases matching TRBD2. The CDR3 is 17 residues long. Germline CDR1 reads SGHRS; CDR2 reads YFSETQ. J gave up 5 bases and V 4 bases, and 9 bases lay outside the gene matches. In DNA form, the CDR3 reads TGCGCCAGCAGCCCAGGACTAGCGGGAGGGCTGACGGAGACCCAGTACTTC. Translation gives CASSPGLAGGLTETQYF.

This clonotype was detected only a few times. This chain connects TRBV6-4 to TRBJ2-3; 12 positions agree with TRBD2. The CDR3 spans 17 residues. The V gene end was trimmed by 0 bases and the J gene end by 0 bases; junction bases not matched to a gene: 1. CDR1 is MRHNA and CDR2 is SNTAGT in the germline V gene. CDR3 sequence reads: CASSDSTSGGSTDTQYF. The DNA for the CDR3 is TGTGCCAGCAGTGACTCTACTAGCGGGGGGAGCACAGATACGCAGTATTTT.

This clonotype was seen many times. The rearrangement links TRBV2 to TRBJ1-2; D gene unclear. V lost 8 bases to trimming and J lost 8 bases, with 12 bases between them. CDR1 SNHLY and CDR2 FYNNEI come from the germline V gene. The CDR3 sequence is 11 residues long. The CDR3, as DNA: TGTGCCAGCGGAACGGACGCAGGCTACACCTTC. Translated, it gives CASGTDAGYTF.

The chain employs TRBV7-9 and TRBJ1-2; no definite D call. Germline CDR1 SEHNR, CDR2 FQNEAQ (reference sequence). This CDR3 contains 13 residues. V lost 1 base and J lost 4, with 7 bases in between. CDR3 nucleotide sequence: TGTGCCAGCAGCTTAGAACTCAGCTATGGCTACACCTTC. It yields the protein CASSLELSYGYTF.

This chain joins TRBV29-1 and TRBJ2-4, with 7 bases that match TRBD1. Trimming cost V 1 base and J 13 bases; bases outside gene matches: 13. CDR1 SQVTM and CDR2 ANQGSEA come from the germline V gene. The CDR3 contains 14 residues. The CDR3, as DNA: TGCAGCGTTGAAGTTACAGGGGTTCATGAGGGACAGTACTTC. It is translated as CSVEVTGVHEGQYF. Filled out from reference TRBV29-1 and TRBJ2-4, the complete variable domain reads SAVISQKPSRDICQRGTSLTIQCQVDSQVTMMFWYRQQPGQSLTLIATANQGSEATYESGFVIDKFPISRPNLTFSTLTVSNMSPEDSSIYLCSVEVTGVHEGQYFGAGTRLSVL.

Only a few counts were recorded for this clonotype. The chain carries TRBV12-3 or TRBV12-4 and TRBJ1-5; D is possibly TRBD1 (5 bases). V shed 2 bases and J shed 3 bases, with 8 bases lying between them. The CDR3 is 14 residues long. The DNA of the CDR3 is TGTGCCAGCAGTTTAAGGGGAAACAATCAGCCCCAGCATTTT. This encodes CASSLRGNNQPQHF.

The J gene is TRBJ2-7, the V gene TRBV29-1; 7 bases align to TRBD1. Germline CDR1 is SQVTM and CDR2 is ANQGSEA. V trimming: 5 bases; J trimming: 6 bases; junction bases outside the gene matches: 4. The CDR3 has 11 amino acids. Here the CDR3 DNA reads TGCAGCGTTCACAGGGGCGGCGAGCAGTACTTC. It specifies CSVHRGGEQYF.

The chain joins TRBV6-1 to TRBJ1-5; D not resolved. The CDR3 extends over 14 amino acids. Germline V gene data show CDR1 as MNHNS and CDR2 as SASEGT. Trimming cost V 5 bases and J 6 bases, with 14 bases left between them. CDR3 sequence (DNA): TGTGCCAGCAGTAAGGAGGGCAGTAGTCAGCCCCAGCATTTT. It translates to CASSKEGSSQPQHF.

This clonotype was seen only a few times. V gene TRBV6-1 combines with J gene TRBJ2-2; 14 bases match TRBD2. The CDR3 is 17 residues long. The germline V gene has CDR1 MNHNS and CDR2 SASEGT. Trimming removed 5 bases from V and 1 base from J; junction bases left unmatched: 3. CDR3 sequence (DNA): TGTGCCAGCAGTCCGACTAGCGGGGGGGTGAACACCGGGGAGCTGTTTTTT. As protein: CASSPTSGGVNTGELFF.

This clonotype was seen only a few times. This chain connects TRBV12-3 or TRBV12-4 to TRBJ2-1; TRBD2 matches at 10 bases. The CDR3 runs to 14 residues. Germline trimming cut 5 bases from V and 9 bases from J; bases unmatched to any gene: 7. The CDR3 DNA reads TGTGCCAGCAGTAGACCGGGACTAGCGAGTGAGCAGTTCTTC. Translating it yields CASSRPGLASEQFF.

The sample holds a few counts of this clonotype. The chain employs TRBV29-1 and TRBJ1-1, with D possibly TRBD1 on 5 matching bases. Germline CDR1 is SQVTM and CDR2 is ANQGSEA. The V end lost 6 bases, the J end lost 5 bases, and 13 bases lay between the germline ends. This CDR3 has 12 amino acids. The CDR3 bases are TGCAGCGTCCCCCCGGGGGAGACTGAAGCTTTCTTT. This sequence encodes CSVPPGETEAFF.

This clonotype occurred a few times. V and J are TRBV5-1 and TRBJ1-1, with 7 bases that match TRBD1. This CDR3 has 14 residues. With 6 bases clipped from V and 0 bases from J, the junction kept 5 bases outside the gene matches. Looked up from germline, CDR1 is SGHRS and CDR2 is YFSETQ. The CDR3 DNA follows: TGCGCCAGCAAGGGGGCTATTATGAACACTGAAGCTTTCTTT. Protein sequence: CASKGAIMNTEAFF.

This clonotype was recorded a few times. V is TRBV3-1 and J is TRBJ2-7; TRBD1 matches 9 bases. The CDR3 is 16 residues long. V shed 4 bases and J 6 bases; nucleotides not matched to a gene: 13. Germline V gives CDR1 LGHDT, CDR2 YNNKEL (reference sequence). The chain's CDR3 is CASSPFPRTGVAEQYF. CDR3 nucleotide sequence: TGTGCCAGCAGCCCTTTCCCTAGGACAGGGGTGGCCGAGCAGTACTTC.

This clonotype was seen ten or more times. The V call is TRBV6-6, the J call TRBJ2-7, with D unclear. The CDR3 sequence is 11 residues long. CDR1 and CDR2 (germline): MNHNY, SVGAGI (reference sequence). Between the trimmed V and J ends, which lost 6 bases and 3 bases, there was a span of 6 bases. The CDR3 region has the DNA TGTGCCAGCAGAAGAAGCTACGAGCAGTACTTC. Residues: CASRRSYEQYF.

This clonotype showed up just a few times. The rearrangement joins TRBV5-1 to TRBJ2-5, with D maybe TRBD2 (5 bases). The length of the CDR3 is 16 residues. The ends were cut back, 2 bases at V and 2 bases at J, with 16 bases in the middle. Per germline, CDR1 SGHRS and CDR2 YFSETQ. The CDR3 coding sequence is TGCGCCAGCAGCTTCGATCCAAAAGGCGGGCAAGAGACCCAGTACTTC. This translates into CASSFDPKGGQETQYF.

J is TRBJ1-1 and V is TRBV30; a possible D gene is TRBD1 (6 bases). The V gene's germline CDR1 is GTSNPN and CDR2 SVGIG (reference sequence). V was shortened by 0 bases and J by 10 bases, with 9 bases between the two germline ends. The CDR3 has 11 residues. The CDR3 region is CAWSVRGRAFF. The CDR3 coding sequence is TGTGCCTGGAGTGTAAGGGGGAGAGCTTTCTTT. The full variable domain, with the rest looked up from reference TRBV30 and TRBJ1-1, is SQTIHQWPATLVQPVGSPLSLECTVEGTSNPNLYWYRQAAGRGLQLLFYSVGIGQISSEVPQNLSASRPQDRQFILSSKKLLLSDSGFYLCAWSVRGRAFFGQGTRLTVV.

V gene TRBV3-1 combines with J gene TRBJ1-4; perhaps TRBD1 as D (6 bases). V was shortened by 4 bases and J by 5 bases, with 14 bases between the two germline ends. CDR3 length: 15 residues. Germline CDR1 LGHDT, CDR2 YNNKEL (reference sequence). CDR3 nucleotide sequence: TGTGCCAGCAGCCCCGGGGGGGGCCGAAATGAAAAACTGTTTTTT. Its protein product is CASSPGGGRNEKLFF.

This clonotype occurred a few times. The chain joins TRBV20-1 to TRBJ2-7; D remains unclear. Trimming took off 7 bases at V and 0 bases at J, with 7 bases between the two ends. In germline, CDR1 is DFQATT, CDR2 SNEGSKA (reference sequence). This CDR3 is 11 amino acids long. The CDR3 bases are TGCAGTGGGGCAGACTCCTACGAGCAGTACTTC. Residues: CSGADSYEQYF.

This clonotype has more than one count but fewer than ten. The CDR3 DNA reads as TGTGCCAGCAGTTGGCGGGAGGGCCGGCAAAACATTCAGTACTTC. Translated, it gives CASSWREGRQNIQYF. The chain has TRBV6-2 or TRBV6-3 and TRBJ2-4; 9 nucleotides match TRBD2. Germline V gene data show CDR1 as MNHEY and CDR2 as SVGEGT. The CDR3 length is 15 residues. The ends lost 4 bases at V and 5 bases at J; junction bases unmatched: 6.

The V call is TRBV6-5, the J call TRBJ1-5; D ambiguous. V lost 2 bases and J lost 0, with 5 bases in between. Germline V gene lookup returns CDR1 MNHEY and CDR2 SVGAGI. This CDR3 is built from 14 residues. CDR3 nucleotides: TGTGCCAGCAGTTACGTGGGTAGCAATCAGCCCCAGCATTTT. It translates to CASSYVGSNQPQHF.

This clonotype was seen a handful of times. The chain has TRBV5-1 and TRBJ1-2; no clear D gene. CDR1 and CDR2 (germline): SGHRS, YFSETQ. CDR3 length: 15 residues. Trimming shortened V by 0 bases and J by 4 bases, and 13 bases separated the two germline ends. This CDR3 reads CASSLATQSPYGYTF. CDR3 in DNA: TGCGCCAGCAGCTTGGCCACGCAGAGCCCCTATGGCTACACCTTC. Filled out from reference TRBV5-1 and TRBJ1-2, the complete variable domain reads KAGVTQTPRYLIKTRGQQVTLSCSPISGHRSVSWYQQTPGQGLQFLFEYFSETQRNKGNFPGRFSGRQFSNSRSEMNVSTLELGDSALYLCASSLATQSPYGYTFGSGTRLTVV.

This clonotype occurred a few times. The chain couples TRBV5-1 to TRBJ2-5; unclear D gene. Trimming took 0 bases from V and 5 from J, leaving 14 bases between them. Germline loops: CDR1 SGHRS, CDR2 YFSETQ. CDR3 length: 15 amino acids. The CDR3 protein is CASSLAGERIETQYF. The CDR3 DNA reads TGCGCCAGCAGCTTGGCCGGTGAAAGAATCGAGACCCAGTACTTC.

This clonotype was observed many times. The chain employs TRBV12-3 or TRBV12-4 and TRBJ2-3, with D unresolved. V lost 3 bases and J lost 4, with 17 bases in between. This CDR3 region has 16 residues. CDR3 in amino acids: CASSFRAGPGSDTQYF. CDR3 DNA sequence: TGTGCCAGCAGTTTTCGCGCAGGCCCCGGGTCAGATACGCAGTATTTT.